The 24 T cell receptor beta chains below were found in one sample sequenced in a study of blood T cell repertoires in COVID-19. Generated by immunoSEQ multiplex PCR, the TCRdb table keeps only in-frame clones and is missing some. The sample holds around 190,000 clones; 88% are singletons and the top ten take 1.1%. Sequencing was done on a sample of peripheral blood. These receptors were obtained from a man younger than 45 with acute or convalescent COVID-19.

This chain joins TRBV19 and TRBJ1-2; TRBD1 matches 7 bases. Germline assignment: CDR1 LNHDA and CDR2 SQIVND (reference sequence). This CDR3 is 16 amino acids long. V was pared by 7 bases and J by 4 bases, with 15 bases of the junction left unmatched. CDR3 loop: CASNRMGDSSFYGYTF. CDR3 coding DNA: TGTGCCAGTAACCGCATGGGGGACAGCTCGTTCTATGGCTACACCTTC.

V is TRBV5-3 and J is TRBJ1-5, with D tentatively TRBD1 (6 bases). Being an ORF, TRBV5-3 has a function that is uncertain. Trimming shortened V by 5 bases and J by 4 bases, and 10 bases separated the two germline ends. The CDR3 runs 13 residues. CDR3 residues: CARSCGQNQPQHF. CDR3 DNA sequence: TGTGCCAGAAGTTGCGGACAGAATCAGCCCCAGCATTTT.

This chain uses TRBV5-1 with TRBJ2-7, with TRBD1 matching 8 bases. V trimming: 2 bases; J trimming: 1 base; junction bases outside the gene matches: 2. Germline CDR1 reads SGHRS; CDR2 reads YFSETQ. The CDR3 spans 14 residues. CDR3 DNA sequence: TGCGCCAGCAGCTTCCAGGGGGCGTCCTACGAGCAGTACTTC. This sequence encodes CASSFQGASYEQYF.

This sequence joins TRBV4-1 and TRBJ2-1, with 8 bases fitting TRBD2. The CDR3 totals 16 residues. J gave up 6 bases and V 1 base, and 8 bases lay outside the gene matches. CDR1 and CDR2 (germline): MGHRA, YSYEKL. The CDR3 is CASSQAGAGVGNEQFF. CDR3 coding DNA: TGCGCCAGCAGCCAAGCTGGAGCGGGAGTAGGCAATGAGCAGTTCTTC.

V is TRBV19 and J is TRBJ1-2; a possible D gene is TRBD1 (6 bases). V was pared by 5 bases and J by 9 bases, with 16 bases between. There are 13 residues in the CDR3. Per germline, CDR1 LNHDA and CDR2 SQIVND (reference sequence). The CDR3 region is CASSAQGLIRYTF. The CDR3 nucleotides read TGTGCCAGTAGTGCACAGGGTCTGATTCGCTACACCTTC.

The V gene is TRBV30, the J gene TRBJ2-3, with a weak D call TRBD1 (5 bases). Germline V gives CDR1 GTSNPN, CDR2 SVGIG (reference sequence). CDR3 size: 12 residues. Trimming took off 5 bases at V and 0 bases at J, with 6 bases between the two ends. CDR3 DNA sequence: TGTGCCTGGGGGGCCAGCACAGATACGCAGTATTTT. Protein product: CAWGASTDTQYF.

The rearrangement links TRBV10-3 to TRBJ1-3, with 9 nucleotides matching TRBD1. Germline values: CDR1 ENHRY, CDR2 SYGVKD. The J segment lost 4 bases and the V segment lost 5 bases, leaving 3 bases of the junction unmatched. CDR3 length equals 14 residues. CDR3 coding DNA: TGTGCCATCAGTCCGGGACAGGGAGGAAACACCATATATTTT. Translated, it gives CAISPGQGGNTIYF.

This chain uses TRBV5-8 with TRBJ1-5; D might be TRBD1 (5 bases). This CDR3 has 16 residues. V lost 1 base, J lost 5 bases, and 16 bases lay in between. The germline CDR1 and CDR2 sequences are SGHTS and YDEGEE. The CDR3 loop is CASSLSWGKGDQPQHF. CDR3 bases: TGTGCCAGCAGCTTGTCTTGGGGCAAAGGGGATCAGCCCCAGCATTTT.

This clone was observed a few times. The chain couples TRBV18 to TRBJ1-5; D gene ambiguous. The germline CDR1 and CDR2 sequences are KGHSH and LQKENI. The CDR3 extends over 15 amino acids. V was shortened by 3 bases and J by 3 bases, with 12 bases between the two germline ends. The CDR3 spells CASSPIFQNNQPQHF. CDR3 bases: TGTGCCAGCTCACCCATTTTCCAGAACAATCAGCCCCAGCATTTT.

This clone was picked up one time. V is TRBV5-1 and J is TRBJ2-6; D is undetermined. V lost 0 bases and J 0 bases, leaving 16 bases between the germline ends. The CDR3 runs 19 residues. Germline CDR1 and CDR2: SGHRS and YFSETQ. Here the CDR3 DNA reads TGCGCCAGCAGCTTGGCCGGCCACCGGGTTGGCTCTGGGGCCAACGTCCTGACTTTC. Amino acids: CASSLAGHRVGSGANVLTF.

The V gene is TRBV28, the J gene TRBJ1-3; D is undetermined. The CDR3 totals 14 residues. The germline V gene has CDR1 MDHEN and CDR2 SYDVKM. Trimming pared 3 bases from V and 1 base from J, leaving 7 bases between. CDR3 sequence reads: CASSLWRSGNTIYF. The CDR3 DNA is TGTGCCAGCAGTTTGTGGAGATCTGGAAACACCATATATTTT.

The sample holds one count of this clone. This sequence joins TRBV5-1 and TRBJ1-6, with D possibly TRBD1 on 6 matching bases. With 2 bases removed from V and 10 bases from J, the gap between germline ends came to 13 bases. CDR1 and CDR2 from the germline V gene are SGHRS and YFSETQ. The CDR3 has 14 residues. CDR3 loop: CASSFSTGQSPLHF. CDR3 nucleotide sequence: TGCGCCAGCAGCTTCTCGACAGGCCAGTCACCCCTCCACTTT.

There are a few counts of this clone. The gene calls are TRBV11-2 and TRBJ2-3; 8 nucleotides line up with TRBD1. The germline gives CDR1 SGHAT, CDR2 FQNNGV. V gave up 5 bases and J gave up 7 bases; unmatched junction bases: 5. CDR3 size: 13 residues. CDR3 region: CASSPDRGHTQYF. As DNA, the CDR3 is TGTGCCAGCAGCCCCGACAGGGGCCATACGCAGTATTTT.

The gene calls are TRBV5-1 and TRBJ2-1, with 11 bases matching TRBD2. CDR1 and CDR2 from the germline V gene are SGHRS and YFSETQ. The CDR3 runs 15 residues. V trimming: 4 bases; J trimming: 5 bases; junction bases outside the gene matches: 5. The CDR3 region has the DNA TGCGCCAGCAGCCAAGGGACTAGCGGAGACAATGAGCAGTTCTTC. Protein: CASSQGTSGDNEQFF.

The V call is TRBV6-7, the J call TRBJ2-3, with 10 bases that match TRBD2. TRBV6-7 is designated an ORF whose function remains uncertain. V shed 2 bases and J 0 bases; nucleotides not matched to a gene: 20. The CDR3 runs 22 residues. The CDR3: CASSYRRLAGITKGPSTDTQYF. CDR3 bases: TGTGCCAGCAGTTACCGAAGACTAGCGGGTATTACCAAGGGCCCTAGCACAGATACGCAGTATTTT.

The V call is TRBV7-2, the J call TRBJ2-5; a possible D gene is TRBD2 (5 bases). The CDR3 spans 14 residues. CDR1 and CDR2 from the germline V gene are SGHTA and FQGNSA. Deletions cut 5 bases from V and 5 bases from J, with 15 bases between. The CDR3 is CASSPGKWPETQYF. The CDR3 bases are TGTGCCAGCAGCCCGGGGAAGTGGCCTGAGACCCAGTACTTC.

The DNA for the CDR3 is TGCGCCAGCAGCTTGGGTACCCTAGCGGGAGGCTCCACAGATACGCAGTATTTT. Protein sequence: CASSLGTLAGGSTDTQYF. The chain has TRBV5-1 and TRBJ2-3; the match to TRBD2 covers 11 bases. V was clipped by 0 bases and J by 2 bases; unmatched bases: 8. Germline loops: CDR1 SGHRS, CDR2 YFSETQ. The CDR3 is made up of 18 amino acids. Based on the CDR3 plus reference TRBV5-1 and TRBJ2-3, the full variable domain is KAGVTQTPRYLIKTRGQQVTLSCSPISGHRSVSWYQQTPGQGLQFLFEYFSETQRNKGNFPGRFSGRQFSNSRSEMNVSTLELGDSALYLCASSLGTLAGGSTDTQYFGPGTRLTVL.

The table lists this clone with a count of one. The V and J genes are TRBV19 and TRBJ1-1; 8 bases agree with TRBD1. The trim removed 3 bases at V and 12 bases at J, leaving 9 bases unmatched. This CDR3 is 13 amino acids long. Germline V lookup: CDR1 LNHDA, CDR2 SQIVND (reference sequence). The CDR3 reads CASSITGQGSTFF. The CDR3 DNA sequence: TGTGCCAGTAGTATCACTGGACAGGGTTCAACTTTCTTT.

This chain links TRBV5-5 with TRBJ2-7; possibly TRBD1 for D (5 bases). Per the germline V gene, CDR1 is SGHKS and CDR2 is YYEKEE (reference sequence). V lost 4 bases to trimming and J lost 3 bases, with 17 bases between them. The CDR3 sequence is 15 residues long. CDR3 amino acids: CASSRAKQEFYEQYF. The CDR3 DNA reads as TGTGCCAGCAGCCGGGCGAAACAGGAGTTCTACGAGCAGTACTTC.

The J gene is TRBJ2-1, the V gene TRBV23-1, with 11 bases lining up with TRBD2. TRBV23-1 is an ORF; its function is uncertain. The CDR3 totals 18 residues. The trim removed 1 base at V and 3 bases at J, leaving 8 bases unmatched. The CDR3 bases are TGCGCCAGCAGTCAATTATCTAGCGGGAGGACTAACTACAATGAGCAGTTCTTC. Translation gives CASSQLSSGRTNYNEQFF.

The V and J genes are TRBV18 and TRBJ2-2, with TRBD2 matching 13 bases. V shed 3 bases and J 9 bases; nucleotides not matched to a gene: 16. This CDR3 comprises 19 residues. Germline V CDR1 and CDR2: KGHSH, LQKENI. CDR3 nucleotides: TGTGCCAGCTCACCTTTGCCCGGGACTAGCGGGATGGGGAGCCGGGAGCTGTTTTTT. Its translation is CASSPLPGTSGMGSRELFF.

The V and J genes are TRBV6-6 and TRBJ2-3; D is undetermined. The CDR3 extends over 13 amino acids. Germline lookup yields CDR1 MNHNY and CDR2 SVGAGI (reference sequence). V was trimmed by 2 bases and J by 2 bases, leaving 5 bases between them. DNA for the CDR3: TGTGCCAGCAGTTACCCCTCCACAGATACGCAGTATTTT. Translated, it gives CASSYPSTDTQYF.

CDR3 sequence reads: CASSHSSGQDYNEQFF. The CDR3 DNA sequence: TGTGCCAGCAGTCACTCTTCGGGACAGGACTACAATGAGCAGTTCTTC. The chain carries TRBV6-9 and TRBJ2-1; 8 nucleotides agree with TRBD1. In germline, CDR1 is MNHGY, CDR2 SVAAGI. Germline trimming cut 5 bases from V and 3 bases from J; bases unmatched to any gene: 9. The CDR3 has 16 amino acids.

CDR3: CASSEGAANQPQHF. CDR3 DNA: TGCGCCAGCAGCGAGGGGGCGGCAAATCAGCCCCAGCATTTT. The chain joins TRBV5-1 to TRBJ1-5; the match to TRBD1 covers 7 bases. Germline loops: CDR1 SGHRS, CDR2 YFSETQ. The CDR3 is made up of 14 amino acids. The junction had 5 bases not matched to a gene; V was cut back by 4 bases and J by 4 bases.